This TCR beta chain was captured by sequencing in a study of T cell responses to AZD1222 COVID-19 vaccine. Turning to the study itself: Recipients boosted at about 4 weeks or about 12 weeks are pooled.

Study-wide results and limits: Baseline seropositivity occurred in only 5 to 7 AZD1222 recipients. After two AZD1222 doses, spike-specific TCR breadth and depth rose versus day 0. Spike was spanned by vaccine-associated CD4 TCRs, with dominance at 160-218 and 743-854.

Assay used: immunoSEQ multiplex PCR; TCRdb lists only in-frame clones, some missing. The table lists 140,000 to 150,000 clones, about 93% of them singletons. Germline V gives CDR1 SGHRS, CDR2 YFSETQ. V lost 3 bases, J lost 4 bases, and 10 bases lay in between. This CDR3 comprises 14 residues. A word on this clone: The antigen is not known.

The TCR sequence derives from an adult in good health. Specimen: peripheral blood, collected on day 0 of AZD1222 vaccination. The chain uses TRBV5-1 and TRBJ2-2, with D uncertain. Here the CDR3 DNA reads TGCGCCAGCAGCTCCCAGCAGACCACCGGGGAGCTGTTTTTT. Residues: CASSSQQTTGELFF.